This TCR beta chain was sequenced in a study of response to subunit inactivated influenza vaccine. Findings and limits, study-wide: The authors proposed limited new T cell recruitment per seasonal influenza vaccination.

A single record per CDR3 protein comes from TCRdb applying MiXCR to the RT-PCR reads. The profile shows around 650,000 distinct CDR3 sequences, less than 20% of them singletons. This clonotype occurred a few times. Its antigen remains unidentified. This CDR3 spans 15 amino acids. Germline trimming cut 6 bases from V and 9 bases from J; bases unmatched to any gene: 14. From germline, CDR1 is MNHNS and CDR2 SASEGT. The genes are TRBV6-1 and TRBJ1-5, with TRBD1 matching 7 bases. This specimen was PBMCs from blood, taken about 11 days after vaccination. This clonotype originated in a man in his forties or fifties who received an inactivated influenza vaccine. The CDR3 DNA reads as TGTGCCAGCAGGGCCGGGACAGTCCCAAGTGGGCCCCAGCATTTT. Translating it yields CASRAGTVPSGPQHF.